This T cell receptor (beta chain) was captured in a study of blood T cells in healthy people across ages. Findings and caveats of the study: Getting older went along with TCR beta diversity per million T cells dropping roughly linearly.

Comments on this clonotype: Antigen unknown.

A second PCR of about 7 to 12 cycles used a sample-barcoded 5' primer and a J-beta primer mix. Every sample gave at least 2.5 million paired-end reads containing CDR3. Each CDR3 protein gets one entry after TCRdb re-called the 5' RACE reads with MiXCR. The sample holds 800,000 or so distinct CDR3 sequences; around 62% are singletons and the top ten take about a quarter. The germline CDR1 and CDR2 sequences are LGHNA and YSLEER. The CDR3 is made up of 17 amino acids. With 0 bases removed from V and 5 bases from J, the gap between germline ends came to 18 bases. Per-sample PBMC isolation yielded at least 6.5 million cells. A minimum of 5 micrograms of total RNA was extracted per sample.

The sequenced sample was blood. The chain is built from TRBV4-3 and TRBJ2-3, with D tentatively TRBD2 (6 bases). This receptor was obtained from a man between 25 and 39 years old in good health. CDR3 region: CASSQDWGREEKDTQYF. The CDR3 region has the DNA TGCGCCAGCAGCCAAGATTGGGGCAGGGAGGAAAAAGATACGCAGTATTTT.